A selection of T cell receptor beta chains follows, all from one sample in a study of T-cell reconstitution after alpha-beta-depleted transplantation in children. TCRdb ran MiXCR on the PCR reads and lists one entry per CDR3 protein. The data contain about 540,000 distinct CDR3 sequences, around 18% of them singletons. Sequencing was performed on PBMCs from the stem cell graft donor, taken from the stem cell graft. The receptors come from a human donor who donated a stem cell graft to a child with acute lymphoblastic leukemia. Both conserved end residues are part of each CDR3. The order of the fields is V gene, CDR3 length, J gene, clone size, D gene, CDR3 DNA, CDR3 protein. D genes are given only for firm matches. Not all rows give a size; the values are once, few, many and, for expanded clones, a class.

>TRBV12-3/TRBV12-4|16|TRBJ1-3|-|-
TGTGCCAGCAGTTTCCCCCCTGGAAGGCATGGAAACACCATATATTTT
CASSFPPGRHGNTIYF
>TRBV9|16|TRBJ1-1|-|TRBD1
TGTGCCAGCAGCGGGACCGGGACAGGAATGAACACTGAAGCTTTCTTT
CASSGTGTGMNTEAFF
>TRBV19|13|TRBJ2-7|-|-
TGTGCCAGTAGTATACTCCTAGCCGACGAGCAGTACTTC
CASSILLADEQYF
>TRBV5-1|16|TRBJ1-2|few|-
TGCGCCAGCAGCTTGGTTTCCGGGACCAGTAACTATGGCTACACCTTC
CASSLVSGTSNYGYTF
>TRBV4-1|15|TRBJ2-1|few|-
TGCGCCAGCAGCCCCCTGGCGGGATGGGACAATGAGCAGTTCTTC
CASSPLAGWDNEQFF
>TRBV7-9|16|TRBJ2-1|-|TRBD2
TGTGCCAGCAGCCCTGTAGCGGGAGATTCCCACAATGAGCAGTTCTTC
CASSPVAGDSHNEQFF
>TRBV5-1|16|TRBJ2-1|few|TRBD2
TGCGCCAGCAGCCCCCCTCGGACTAGCACCGACAATGAGCAGTTCTTC
CASSPPRTSTDNEQFF
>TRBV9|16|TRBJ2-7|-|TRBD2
TGTGCCAGCAGCGTCGAGTGGACTAGCGGGAGAAACGAGCAGTACTTC
CASSVEWTSGRNEQYF
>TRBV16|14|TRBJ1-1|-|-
TGTGCCAGCAGCTCAAATTCGGTGAACACTGAAGCTTTCTTT
CASSSNSVNTEAFF
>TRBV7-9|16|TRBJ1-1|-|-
TGTGCCAGCAGCGGGCGGGCCTATACGGCGGACACTGAAGCTTTCTTT
CASSGRAYTADTEAFF
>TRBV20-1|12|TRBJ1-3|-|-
TGCAGTGCTAGAGCCGGGGGAAGCACCATATATTTT
CSARAGGSTIYF
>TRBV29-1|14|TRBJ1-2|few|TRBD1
TGCAGCGTCATGACAGGGGGCATATTACATGGCTACACCTTC
CSVMTGGILHGYTF
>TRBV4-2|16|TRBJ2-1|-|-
TGTGCCAGCAGCCAGGACCCTTACGGGGGCTACAATGAGCAGTTCTTC
CASSQDPYGGYNEQFF
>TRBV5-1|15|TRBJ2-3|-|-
TGCGCCAGCAGCTTGGACGGAACTAGCACAGATACGCAGTATTTT
CASSLDGTSTDTQYF
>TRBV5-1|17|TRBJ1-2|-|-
TGCGCCAGCAGCTTGGAATTAGTGTCTCTGGCAGGGGCTGGCTACACCTTC
CASSLELVSLAGAGYTF
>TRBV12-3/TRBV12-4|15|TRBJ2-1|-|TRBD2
TGTGCCAGCAGTCCCGGGGGGGAACCGGGCAATGAGCAGTTCTTC
CASSPGGEPGNEQFF
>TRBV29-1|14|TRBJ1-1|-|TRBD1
TGCAGCGTAGCGGGACAGGGGGGGAACACTGAAGCTTTCTTT
CSVAGQGGNTEAFF
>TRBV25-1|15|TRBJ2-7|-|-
TGTGCCAGCAGTGAAAAGAGGCCAGACCCCTACGAGCAGTACTTC
CASSEKRPDPYEQYF
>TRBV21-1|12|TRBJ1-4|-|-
TGTGCCAGCCCCTGGGGGTCTCCCAAACTGTTTTTT
CASPWGSPKLFF
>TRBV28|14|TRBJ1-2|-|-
TGTGCCAGCAGCATATTTCAACAGGCCGATGGCTACACCTTC
CASSIFQQADGYTF
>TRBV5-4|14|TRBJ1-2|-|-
TGTGCCAGCAGCTTGGCCGGAAATACCGATGGCTACACCTTC
CASSLAGNTDGYTF
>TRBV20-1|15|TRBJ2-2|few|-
TGCAGTGCTAGAGAATCCAGGGTTAGCACCGGGGAGCTGTTTTTT
CSARESRVSTGELFF
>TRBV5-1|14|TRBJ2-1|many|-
TGCGCCAGCAGCATGACTAGCTCCTACAATGAGCAGTTCTTC
CASSMTSSYNEQFF
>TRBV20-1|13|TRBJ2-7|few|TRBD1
TGCAGTGCCGGGACAGCAGAATCCTACGAGCAGTACTTC
CSAGTAESYEQYF
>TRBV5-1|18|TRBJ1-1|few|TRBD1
TGCGCCAGCAGCTTCTGGGACAGCGTAAATCCTTCGGGCACTGAAGCTTTCTTT
CASSFWDSVNPSGTEAFF
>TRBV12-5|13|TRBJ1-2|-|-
TGTGCTAGTGGTTCGACCGGGGGACGTGGCTACACCTTC
CASGSTGGRGYTF
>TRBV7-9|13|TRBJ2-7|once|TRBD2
TGTGCCAGCGGGGGAGGGCACCGACGCGAGCAGTACTTC
CASGGGHRREQYF